Presented here are 22 T cell receptor beta chains from one specimen sequenced in a study of human T cells and chemical hapten exposure (dated by TCRdb to the early 2020s). The library was obtained by RACE. The listed sequencing device is NextSeq 500. In TCRdb, the public reads were trimmed at Q25 with fastp and aligned with MiXCR, with productive beta chains retained. One record per CDR3 amino acid sequence lists the most common genes and DNA. Here the sample has approximately 260,000 distinct CDR3 sequences; roughly 8.9% occur a single time. The ten top clones hold around 2.5% of the sample. Sample time point, as interpreted from the label and publication: pre-sensitization, week 0. The sample's treatment or condition label, in plain terms: therapeutic diphenylcyclopropenone sensitization with weekly scalp DPC. The source material was whole blood, sampled in connection with sensitization to the hapten diphenylcyclopropenone (DPC). The receptors derive from a woman aged 40-49 years with alopecia areata. Some clones in this sample may be carry-over from other donors' samples.

This clonotype was counted only a few times. CDR3 amino acids: CASSLVGGGVGEKLFF. The DNA for the CDR3 is TGTGCCAGCAGTTTGGTCGGAGGGGGCGTGGGTGAAAAACTGTTTTTT. This chain joins TRBV27 and TRBJ1-4, with TRBD1 matching 7 bases. Germline V lookup: CDR1 MNHEY, CDR2 SMNVEV (reference sequence). The junction had 11 bases not matched to a gene; V was cut back by 3 bases and J by 7 bases. The CDR3 runs to 16 residues.

Details on this clonotype: One end of the junction does not line up with germline, which may come from a read error. The chain carries TRBV29-1 and TRBJ2-5; D call uncertain. Germline CDR1 SQVTM, CDR2 ANQGSEA. The CDR3 loop spans 13 amino acids. In DNA, the CDR3 is TGCAGCGTTCCTTCTGGCCACCAGGAGACCCAGTACTTC. Protein product: CSVPSGHQETQYF.

This clonotype was detected a few times. The chain joins TRBV28 to TRBJ1-2; TRBD1 matches at 9 bases. The CDR3 spans 13 residues. Trimming removed 6 bases from V and 3 bases from J; junction bases left unmatched: 2. Per germline, CDR1 MDHEN and CDR2 SYDVKM. The CDR3, as DNA: TGTGCCAGCAGGACAGGGGGGTACTATGGCTACACCTTC. It encodes CASRTGGYYGYTF.

This clonotype was recorded many times. The chain uses TRBV12-3 or TRBV12-4 and TRBJ1-3, with a weak D call TRBD1 (6 bases). V was cut by 4 bases and J by 3 bases, with 13 bases left in between. CDR3 size: 15 residues. The CDR3 protein is CASSSEGGVGNTIYF. In DNA form, the CDR3 reads TGTGCCAGCAGTTCGGAGGGGGGGGTTGGAAACACCATATATTTT.

There are a few counts of this clonotype. V and J are TRBV28 and TRBJ1-5, with D unresolved. CDR1 and CDR2 (germline): MDHEN, SYDVKM. Trimming took off 2 bases at V and 7 bases at J, with 12 bases between the two ends. CDR3 size: 14 residues. This CDR3 is CASSLIDRGQPQHF. DNA for the CDR3: TGTGCCAGCAGTTTAATAGATCGCGGACAGCCCCAGCATTTT.

The chain uses TRBV28 and TRBJ1-5, with TRBD1 as a possible D gene (5 bases). The CDR3 is 14 residues long. Germline lookup yields CDR1 MDHEN and CDR2 SYDVKM. V was pared by 6 bases and J by 5 bases, with 14 bases between. For the CDR3, the DNA is TGTGCCAGCAGCCGATTCCAGGGTTATCAGCCCCAGCATTTT. Its protein is CASSRFQGYQPQHF.

The table lists this clonotype with a few counts. V and J are TRBV7-9 and TRBJ1-1, with D possibly being TRBD1 (6 bases). Trimming removed 3 bases at V and 4 bases at J, with 15 bases between. Germline CDR1 SEHNR, CDR2 FQNEAQ (reference sequence). CDR3 size: 15 residues. CDR3 amino acids: CASSFGQGRGTEAFF. CDR3 bases: TGTGCCAGCAGCTTCGGTCAGGGGCGCGGCACTGAAGCTTTCTTT. The full variable domain, completed using reference TRBV7-9 and TRBJ1-1, is DTGVSQNPRHKITKRGQNVTFRCDPISEHNRLYWYRQTLGQGPEFLTYFQNEAQLEKSRLLSDRFSAERPKGSFSTLEIQRTEQGDSAMYLCASSFGQGRGTEAFFGQGTRLTVV.

This sequence joins TRBV28 and TRBJ2-7; 9 bases fit TRBD1. The CDR3 contains 16 residues. The junction had 12 bases not matched to a gene; V was cut back by 5 bases and J by 4 bases. CDR1 and CDR2 (germline): MDHEN, SYDVKM. The CDR3 region is CASSGGQGFGRYEQYF. As DNA, the CDR3 is TGTGCCAGCAGTGGGGGACAGGGTTTTGGAAGGTACGAGCAGTACTTC.

V is TRBV7-8 and J is TRBJ2-7, with D possibly matching TRBD1 (7 bases). Germline V gene lookup returns CDR1 SGHVS and CDR2 FQNEAQ. The CDR3 is 18 residues long. V dropped 4 bases and J dropped 3 bases, with 25 bases sitting between them. This chain's CDR3 is CASSSGGIDTGVDYEQYF. In nucleotides, the CDR3 is TGTGCCAGCAGCTCCGGAGGGATAGATACAGGGGTCGACTACGAGCAGTACTTC.

The rearrangement uses TRBV28 and TRBJ1-2; 10 bases match TRBD1. The CDR3 is 16 residues long. Per germline, CDR1 MDHEN and CDR2 SYDVKM. V lost 5 bases, J lost 3 bases, and 9 bases stayed unmatched. The chain's CDR3 is CASSATGTGADYGYTF. The CDR3 nucleotides are TGTGCCAGCAGTGCCACCGGGACAGGGGCCGACTATGGCTACACCTTC.

The chain couples TRBV5-1 to TRBJ2-3; 8 nucleotides align to TRBD2. The germline gives CDR1 SGHRS, CDR2 YFSETQ. V gave up 2 bases and J gave up 5 bases; unmatched junction bases: 7. This CDR3 is built from 15 residues. The CDR3, as DNA: TGCGCCAGCAGCTTAGGCGGGAGGAGGGAAGATACGCAGTATTTT. Protein product: CASSLGGRREDTQYF.

This clonotype was detected only a few times. The V call is TRBV20-1, the J call TRBJ2-7, with a tentative D call TRBD1 (5 bases). CDR1 and CDR2 from the germline V gene are DFQATT and SNEGSKA (reference sequence). The CDR3 loop spans 14 amino acids. The ends were cut back, 0 bases at V and 5 bases at J, with 14 bases in the middle. The CDR3 DNA reads TGCAGTGCTAGAGATTACCAGGGATCACACGAGCAGTACTTC. Residues: CSARDYQGSHEQYF.

The V gene is TRBV7-9, the J gene TRBJ2-5; 8 bases agree with TRBD2. The V and J ends lost 0 bases and 4 bases, in that order; junction bases with no gene match: 1. From germline, CDR1 is SEHNR and CDR2 FQNEAQ (reference sequence). CDR3 length equals 14 residues. Here the CDR3 reads CASSLARGAETQYF. The CDR3, as DNA: TGTGCCAGCAGCTTAGCGCGGGGGGCAGAGACCCAGTACTTC. The variable domain in full, with the rest retrieved from reference TRBV7-9 and TRBJ2-5, is DTGVSQNPRHKITKRGQNVTFRCDPISEHNRLYWYRQTLGQGPEFLTYFQNEAQLEKSRLLSDRFSAERPKGSFSTLEIQRTEQGDSAMYLCASSLARGAETQYFGPGTRLLVL.

The rearrangement uses TRBV28 and TRBJ2-3; D possibly corresponds to TRBD2 (5 bases). The CDR3 runs to 15 residues. The germline V and J ends were trimmed by 7 bases and 7 bases, with 21 bases remaining between them. The germline V gene has CDR1 MDHEN and CDR2 SYDVKM. CDR3 sequence (DNA): TGTGCCAGCAATCCGGTGCGGGCTTCCTCCCATACGCAGTATTTT. It is translated as CASNPVRASSHTQYF.

This clonotype was seen repeatedly, ten times or more. The chain links TRBV9 to TRBJ1-5; unclear D gene. Germline-derived CDR1 and CDR2 are SGDLS and YYNGEE. V lost 0 bases and J lost 1, with 2 bases in between. The CDR3 totals 13 residues. CDR3 in amino acids: CASSVESNQPQHF. In nucleotides, the CDR3 is TGTGCCAGCAGCGTAGAGAGCAATCAGCCCCAGCATTTT.

This clonotype was picked up a small number of times. The chain couples TRBV29-1 to TRBJ1-2; TRBD1 matches 7 bases. The CDR3 covers 13 residues. V trimming: 6 bases; J trimming: 2 bases; junction bases outside the gene matches: 6. Germline V lookup: CDR1 SQVTM, CDR2 ANQGSEA. DNA for the CDR3: TGCAGCGTGAGGGGACAGAAAAACTATGGCTACACCTTC. Protein sequence: CSVRGQKNYGYTF.

The J gene is TRBJ2-1, the V gene TRBV6-6; TRBD2 agrees at 9 bases. V shed 5 bases and J 4 bases; nucleotides not matched to a gene: 3. Germline assignment: CDR1 MNHNY and CDR2 SVGAGI (reference sequence). The length of the CDR3 is 14 residues. The CDR3 spells CASSEGLAYNEQFF. The CDR3 region has the DNA TGTGCCAGCAGTGAGGGACTAGCTTACAATGAGCAGTTCTTC.

This clonotype was observed a handful of times. This chain connects TRBV20-1 to TRBJ2-5; no reliable D call. This CDR3 spans 12 amino acids. Germline CDR1 DFQATT, CDR2 SNEGSKA (reference sequence). V lost 6 bases and J 2 bases, leaving 10 bases between the germline ends. CDR3 sequence: CSARSVQETQYF. The CDR3 DNA sequence: TGCAGTGCCCGAAGCGTACAAGAGACCCAGTACTTC.

This clonotype was recorded many times. J is TRBJ1-4 and V is TRBV5-1; D is unresolved. Germline CDR1 and CDR2: SGHRS and YFSETQ. Trimming removed 0 bases at V and 8 bases at J, with 8 bases between. The CDR3 runs 13 residues. Here the CDR3 reads CASSLASQEKLFF. The DNA of the CDR3 is TGCGCCAGCAGCTTGGCCTCACAGGAAAAACTGTTTTTT.

The chain joins TRBV7-2 to TRBJ2-1, with TRBD2 matching 10 bases. Trimming removed 1 base from V and 12 bases from J; junction bases left unmatched: 0. The CDR3 sequence is 12 residues long. The germline CDR1 and CDR2 sequences are SGHTA and FQGNSA. DNA of the CDR3: TGTGCCAGCAGCTTAGGACTAGCGGGGCAGTTCTTC. Protein product: CASSLGLAGQFF.

The rearrangement joins TRBV28 to TRBJ1-3; D is undetermined. This CDR3 is 11 amino acids long. V lost 3 bases, J lost 4 bases, and 1 base lay in between. Looked up from germline, CDR1 is MDHEN and CDR2 is SYDVKM. CDR3 coding DNA: TGTGCCAGCAGTTTCGGAAACACCATATATTTT. Amino acid sequence: CASSFGNTIYF.

The rearrangement joins TRBV7-9 to TRBJ1-1; D is perhaps TRBD1 (6 bases). The V end was cut by 5 bases, the J end by 0 bases, with 19 bases between. The CDR3 is 17 residues long. CDR1 SEHNR and CDR2 FQNEAQ come from the germline V gene (reference sequence). The CDR3 DNA sequence: TGTGCCAGCAGCCCGCTTACCGGGACACGGGTGAACACTGAAGCTTTCTTT. It translates to CASSPLTGTRVNTEAFF.